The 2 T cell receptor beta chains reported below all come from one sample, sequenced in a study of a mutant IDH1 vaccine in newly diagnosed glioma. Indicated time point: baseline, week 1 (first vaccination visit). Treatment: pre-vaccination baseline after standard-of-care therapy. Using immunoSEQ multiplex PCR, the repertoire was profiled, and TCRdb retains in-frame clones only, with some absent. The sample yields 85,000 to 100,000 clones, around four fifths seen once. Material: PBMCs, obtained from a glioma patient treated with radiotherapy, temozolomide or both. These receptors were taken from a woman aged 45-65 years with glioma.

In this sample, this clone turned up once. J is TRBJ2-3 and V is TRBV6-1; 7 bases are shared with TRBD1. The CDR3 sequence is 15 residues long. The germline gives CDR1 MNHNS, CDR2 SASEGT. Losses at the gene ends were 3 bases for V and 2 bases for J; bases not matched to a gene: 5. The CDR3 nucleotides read TGTGCCAGCAGTGACGGCAGGGGGTACACAGATACGCAGTATTTT. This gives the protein CASSDGRGYTDTQYF.

The CDR3 region is CASRAGAGGDEQYF. Written as DNA, the CDR3 is TGTGCCAGCAGGGCCGGGGCAGGGGGCGACGAGCAGTACTTC. This chain joins TRBV27 and TRBJ2-7, with 8 bases identical to TRBD1. The J segment lost 5 bases and the V segment lost 6 bases, leaving 9 bases of the junction unmatched. Germline assignment: CDR1 MNHEY and CDR2 SMNVEV (reference sequence). The CDR3 sequence is 14 residues long.